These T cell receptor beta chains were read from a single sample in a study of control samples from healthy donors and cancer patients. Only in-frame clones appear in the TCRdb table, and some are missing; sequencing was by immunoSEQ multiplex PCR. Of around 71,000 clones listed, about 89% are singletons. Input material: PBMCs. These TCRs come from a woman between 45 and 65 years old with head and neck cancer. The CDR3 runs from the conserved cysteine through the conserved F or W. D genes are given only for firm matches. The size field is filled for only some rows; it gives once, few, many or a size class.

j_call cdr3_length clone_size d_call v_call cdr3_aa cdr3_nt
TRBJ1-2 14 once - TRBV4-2 CASSQGRGTYGYTF TGTGCCAGCAGCCAAGGCCGAGGGACCTATGGCTACACCTTC
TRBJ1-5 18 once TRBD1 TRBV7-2 CASSLAGTGVGVNQPQHF TGTGCCAGCAGCTTAGCCGGGACAGGGGTTGGAGTCAATCAGCCCCAGCATTTT
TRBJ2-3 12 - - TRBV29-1 CSVRVDTDTQYF TGCAGCGTTAGGGTTGACACAGATACGCAGTATTTT
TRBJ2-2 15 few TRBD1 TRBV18 CASSTGGRSTGELFF TGTGCCAGCTCAACAGGGGGCAGAAGCACCGGGGAGCTGTTTTTT
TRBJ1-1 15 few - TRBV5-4 CASSPPGGKVPEAFF TGTGCCAGCAGCCCTCCCGGGGGTAAGGTCCCTGAAGCTTTCTTT
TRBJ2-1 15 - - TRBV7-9 CASSSRMSSYNEQFF TGTGCCAGCAGCTCCAGGATGAGCTCCTACAATGAGCAGTTCTTC
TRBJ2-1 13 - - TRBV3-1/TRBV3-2 CASSPNSNNEQFF TGTGCCAGCAGCCCTAACTCAAACAATGAGCAGTTCTTC
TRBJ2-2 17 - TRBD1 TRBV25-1 CASSEPGTGRFVGELFF TGTGCCAGCAGTGAACCCGGGACAGGGCGTTTCGTCGGGGAGCTGTTTTTT
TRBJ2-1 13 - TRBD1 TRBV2 CASSQGEFNEQFF TGTGCCAGCAGCCAGGGGGAATTCAATGAGCAGTTCTTC
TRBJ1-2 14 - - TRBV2 CASRSSTGSYGYTF TGTGCCAGCAGATCTTCTACAGGGTCCTATGGCTACACCTTC
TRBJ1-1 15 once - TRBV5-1 CASSLSSSSNTEAFF TGCGCCAGCAGCTTGTCCAGTAGTTCGAACACTGAAGCTTTCTTT